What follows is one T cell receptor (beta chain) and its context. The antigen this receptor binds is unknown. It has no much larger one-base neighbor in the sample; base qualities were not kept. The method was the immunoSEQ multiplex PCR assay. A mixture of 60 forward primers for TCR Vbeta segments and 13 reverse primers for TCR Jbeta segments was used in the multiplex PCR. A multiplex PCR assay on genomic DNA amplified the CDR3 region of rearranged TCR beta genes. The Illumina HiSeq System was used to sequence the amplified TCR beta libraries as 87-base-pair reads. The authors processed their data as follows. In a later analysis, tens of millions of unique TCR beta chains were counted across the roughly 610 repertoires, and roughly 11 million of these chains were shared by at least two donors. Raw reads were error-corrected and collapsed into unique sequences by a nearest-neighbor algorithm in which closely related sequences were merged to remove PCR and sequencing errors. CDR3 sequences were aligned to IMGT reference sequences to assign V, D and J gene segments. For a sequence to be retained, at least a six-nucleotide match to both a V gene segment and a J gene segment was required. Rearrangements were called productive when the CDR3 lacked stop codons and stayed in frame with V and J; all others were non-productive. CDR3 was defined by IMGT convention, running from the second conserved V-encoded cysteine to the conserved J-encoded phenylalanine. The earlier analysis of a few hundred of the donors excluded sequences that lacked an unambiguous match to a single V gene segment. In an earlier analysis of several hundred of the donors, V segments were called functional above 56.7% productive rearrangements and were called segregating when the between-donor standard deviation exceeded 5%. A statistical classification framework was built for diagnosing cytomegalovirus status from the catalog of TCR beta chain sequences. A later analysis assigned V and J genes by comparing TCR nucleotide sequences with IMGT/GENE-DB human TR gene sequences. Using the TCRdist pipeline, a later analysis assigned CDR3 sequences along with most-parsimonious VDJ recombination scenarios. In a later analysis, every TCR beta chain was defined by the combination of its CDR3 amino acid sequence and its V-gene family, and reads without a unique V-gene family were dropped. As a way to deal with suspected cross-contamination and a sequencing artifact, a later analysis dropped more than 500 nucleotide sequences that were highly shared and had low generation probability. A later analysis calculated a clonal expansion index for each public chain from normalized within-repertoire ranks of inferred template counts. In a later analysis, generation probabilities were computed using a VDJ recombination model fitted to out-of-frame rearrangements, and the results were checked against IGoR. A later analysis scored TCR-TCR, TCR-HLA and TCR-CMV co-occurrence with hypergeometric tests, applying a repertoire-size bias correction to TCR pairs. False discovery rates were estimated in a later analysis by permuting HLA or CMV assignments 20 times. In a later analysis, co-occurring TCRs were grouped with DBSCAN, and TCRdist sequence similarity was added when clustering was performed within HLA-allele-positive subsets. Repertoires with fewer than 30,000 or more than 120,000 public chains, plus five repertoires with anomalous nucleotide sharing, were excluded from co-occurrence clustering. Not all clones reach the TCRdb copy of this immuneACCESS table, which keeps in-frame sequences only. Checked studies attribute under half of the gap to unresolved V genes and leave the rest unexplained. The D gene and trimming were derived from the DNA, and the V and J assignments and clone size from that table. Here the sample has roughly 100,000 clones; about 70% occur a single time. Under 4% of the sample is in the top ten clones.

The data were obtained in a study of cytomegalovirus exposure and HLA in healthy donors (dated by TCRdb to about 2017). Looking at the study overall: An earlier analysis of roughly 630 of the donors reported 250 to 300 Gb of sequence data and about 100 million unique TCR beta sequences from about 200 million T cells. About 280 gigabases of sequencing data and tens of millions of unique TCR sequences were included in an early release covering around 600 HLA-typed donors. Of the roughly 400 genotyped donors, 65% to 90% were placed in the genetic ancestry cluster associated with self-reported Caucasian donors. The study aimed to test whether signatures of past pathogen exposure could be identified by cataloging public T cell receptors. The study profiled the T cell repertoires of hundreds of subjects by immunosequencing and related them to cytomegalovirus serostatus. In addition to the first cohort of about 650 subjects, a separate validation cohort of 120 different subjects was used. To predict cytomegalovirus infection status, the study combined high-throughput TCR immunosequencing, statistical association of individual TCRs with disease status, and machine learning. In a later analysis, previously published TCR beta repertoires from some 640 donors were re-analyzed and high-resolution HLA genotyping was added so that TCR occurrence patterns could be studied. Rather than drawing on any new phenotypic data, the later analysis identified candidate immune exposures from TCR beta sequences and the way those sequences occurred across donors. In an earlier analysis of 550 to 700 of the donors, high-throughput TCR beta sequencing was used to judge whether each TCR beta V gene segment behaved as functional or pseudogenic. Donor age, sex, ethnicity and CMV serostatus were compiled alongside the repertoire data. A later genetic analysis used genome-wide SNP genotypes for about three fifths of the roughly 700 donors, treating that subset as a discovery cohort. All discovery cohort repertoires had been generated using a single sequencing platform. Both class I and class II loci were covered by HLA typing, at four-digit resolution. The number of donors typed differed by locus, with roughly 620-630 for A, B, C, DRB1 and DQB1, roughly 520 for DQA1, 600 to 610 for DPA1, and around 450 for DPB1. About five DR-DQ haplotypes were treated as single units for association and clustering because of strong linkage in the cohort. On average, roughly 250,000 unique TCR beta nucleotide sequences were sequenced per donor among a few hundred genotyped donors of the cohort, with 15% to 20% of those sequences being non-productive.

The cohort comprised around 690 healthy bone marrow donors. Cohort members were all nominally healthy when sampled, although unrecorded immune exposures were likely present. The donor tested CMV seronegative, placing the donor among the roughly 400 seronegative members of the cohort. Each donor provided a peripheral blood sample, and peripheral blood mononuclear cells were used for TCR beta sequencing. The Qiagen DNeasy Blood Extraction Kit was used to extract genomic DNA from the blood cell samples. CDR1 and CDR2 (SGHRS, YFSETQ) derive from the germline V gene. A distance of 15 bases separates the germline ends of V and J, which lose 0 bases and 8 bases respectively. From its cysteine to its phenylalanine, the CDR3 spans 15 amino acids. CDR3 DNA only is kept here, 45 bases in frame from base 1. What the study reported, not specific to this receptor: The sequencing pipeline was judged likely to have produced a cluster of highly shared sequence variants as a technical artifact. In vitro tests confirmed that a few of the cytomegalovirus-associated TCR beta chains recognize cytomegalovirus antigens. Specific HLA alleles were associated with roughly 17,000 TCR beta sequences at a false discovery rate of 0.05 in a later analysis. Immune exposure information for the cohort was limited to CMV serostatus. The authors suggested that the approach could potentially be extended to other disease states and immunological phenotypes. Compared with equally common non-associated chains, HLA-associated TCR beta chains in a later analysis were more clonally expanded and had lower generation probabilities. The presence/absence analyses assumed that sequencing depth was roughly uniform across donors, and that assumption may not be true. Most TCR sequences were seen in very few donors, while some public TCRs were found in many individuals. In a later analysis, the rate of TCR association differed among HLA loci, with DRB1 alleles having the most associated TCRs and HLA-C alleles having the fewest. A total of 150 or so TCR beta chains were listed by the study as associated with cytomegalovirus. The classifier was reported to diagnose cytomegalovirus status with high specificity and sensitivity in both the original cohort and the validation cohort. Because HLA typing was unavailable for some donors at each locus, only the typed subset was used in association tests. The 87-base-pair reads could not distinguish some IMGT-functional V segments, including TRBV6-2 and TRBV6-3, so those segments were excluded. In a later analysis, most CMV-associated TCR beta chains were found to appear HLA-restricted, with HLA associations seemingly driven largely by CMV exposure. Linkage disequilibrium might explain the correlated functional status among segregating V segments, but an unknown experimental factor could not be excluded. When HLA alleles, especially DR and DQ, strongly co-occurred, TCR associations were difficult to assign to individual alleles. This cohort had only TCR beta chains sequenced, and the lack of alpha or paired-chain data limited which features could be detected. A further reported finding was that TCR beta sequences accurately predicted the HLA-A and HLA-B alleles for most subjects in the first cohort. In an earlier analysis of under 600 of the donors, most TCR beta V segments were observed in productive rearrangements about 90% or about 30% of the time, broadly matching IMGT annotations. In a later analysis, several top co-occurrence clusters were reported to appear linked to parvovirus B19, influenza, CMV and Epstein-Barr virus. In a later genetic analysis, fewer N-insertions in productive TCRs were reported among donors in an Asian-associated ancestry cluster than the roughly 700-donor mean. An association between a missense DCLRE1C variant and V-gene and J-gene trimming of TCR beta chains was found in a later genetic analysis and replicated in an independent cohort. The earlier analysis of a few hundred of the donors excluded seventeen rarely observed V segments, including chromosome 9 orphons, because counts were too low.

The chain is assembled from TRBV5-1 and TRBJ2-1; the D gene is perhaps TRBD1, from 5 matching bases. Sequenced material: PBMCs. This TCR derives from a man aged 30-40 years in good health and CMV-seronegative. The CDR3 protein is CASSLGQGRVDEQFF. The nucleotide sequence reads TGCGCCAGCAGCTTGGGCCAGGGTAGGGTCGATGAGCAGTTCTTC. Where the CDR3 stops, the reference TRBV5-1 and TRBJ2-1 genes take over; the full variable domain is KAGVTQTPRYLIKTRGQQVTLSCSPISGHRSVSWYQQTPGQGLQFLFEYFSETQRNKGNFPGRFSGRQFSNSRSEMNVSTLELGDSALYLCASSLGQGRVDEQFFGPGTRLTVL.